This T cell receptor beta chain stems from a study of cytomegalovirus exposure and HLA in healthy donors. The PCR was carried out with 60 Vbeta primers and 13 Jbeta primers. Assay used: immunoSEQ multiplex PCR; TCRdb lists only in-frame clones, some missing. This sample has over 150,000 clones, with approximately 79% found just once. Study observations and caveats: Looking again later, the authors saw that most CMV-associated TCR beta chains seemed HLA-restricted. In the analysis, some V segments, TRBV6-2 and TRBV6-3 included, were excluded as indistinguishable.

A remark on this clone: The target antigen is unknown.

V was trimmed by 3 bases and J by 0 bases, leaving 12 bases between them. Germline assignment: CDR1 LNHDA and CDR2 SQIVND (reference sequence). The CDR3 length is 16 residues. The clonotype was recovered from a human donor in good health. This chain joins TRBV19 and TRBJ1-3; D not resolved. The sequenced sample consisted of PBMCs. DNA for the CDR3: TGTGCCAGTAGTATCCAGGCGTTACCCTCTGGAAACACCATATATTTT. The encoded protein is CASSIQALPSGNTIYF.